The 15 T cell receptor beta chains reported below all come from one sample, sequenced in a study of cytomegalovirus exposure and HLA in healthy donors. Some clones are missing from TCRdb's copy, which holds only in-frame ones; the method was immunoSEQ multiplex PCR. This table has 100,000 to 150,000 clones, roughly nine tenths appearing once. The sample comprised PBMCs. The receptors here all came from a woman under 30 in good health and CMV-seronegative.

This chain uses TRBV12-2 with TRBJ2-1; TRBD2, as called in the table, went unchecked against the DNA. TRBV12-2 constitutes a pseudogene. This CDR3 has 13 amino acids. The CDR3 loop reads CASRLTSGHEQFF. The CDR3 coding sequence is TGTGCAAGTCGCTTAACTAGCGGTCATGAGCAGTTCTTC.

For this clone: A junction end diverges from the germline sequence, so it may reflect a read error. V usage is TRBV7-2 and J usage is TRBJ1-2; D not resolved. From germline, CDR1 is SGHTA and CDR2 FQGNSA. This CDR3 is built from 13 residues. The CDR3 spells CASSLVSVSAIPF. Written as DNA, the CDR3 is TGTGCCAGCAGCTTAGTTTCGGTCTCCGCTATCCCCTTC. Drawing the rest from reference TRBV7-2 and TRBJ1-2, the complete variable domain is GAGVSQSPSNKVTEKGKDVELRCDPISGHTALYWYRQSLGQGLEFLIYFQGNSAPDKSGLPSDRFSAERTGGSVSTLTIQRTQQEDSAVYLCASSLVSVSAIPFGSGTRLTVV.

The J gene is TRBJ1-1, the V gene TRBV7-6, with a weak D call TRBD1 (5 bases). The CDR3 length is 17 residues. The ends were cut back, 2 bases at V and 7 bases at J, with 23 bases in the middle. Germline V lookup: CDR1 SGHVS, CDR2 FNYEAQ. The CDR3 nucleotides are TGTGCCAGCAGCTTATTTAGAGGGGAGGATTTGGCAGTTGAAGCTTTCTTT. This translates into CASSLFRGEDLAVEAFF.

The rearrangement joins TRBV5-4 to TRBJ2-1; 7 bases map to TRBD2. This CDR3 has 13 amino acids. V dropped 4 bases and J dropped 7; count of bases not matched to a gene: 5. The germline V gene has CDR1 SGHNT and CDR2 YYREEE (reference sequence). The CDR3 nucleotides read TGTGCCAGCAGCCTCATGGGGGGGAATGAGCAGTTCTTC. Translation: CASSLMGGNEQFF.

The chain uses TRBV27 and TRBJ2-5; D gene uncertain. Germline loops: CDR1 MNHEY, CDR2 SMNVEV (reference sequence). Trimming pared 7 bases from V and 5 bases from J, leaving 8 bases between. There are 11 residues in the CDR3. The CDR3 sequence: CASTVGETQYF. The CDR3 coding sequence is TGTGCCAGCACCGTCGGGGAGACCCAGTACTTC.

The rearrangement uses TRBV14 and TRBJ1-2; 7 bases match TRBD1. The CDR3 consists of 16 residues. The trim removed 2 bases at V and 1 base at J, leaving 7 bases unmatched. The germline CDR1 and CDR2 sequences are SGHDN and FVKESK. The CDR3 sequence: CASSQLSQGGNYGYTF. CDR3 in DNA: TGTGCCAGCAGCCAACTTTCGCAGGGGGGTAACTATGGCTACACCTTC.

The chain employs TRBV5-1 and TRBJ1-3; D is perhaps TRBD1 (5 bases). The CDR3 is made up of 16 amino acids. Germline V gene lookup returns CDR1 SGHRS and CDR2 YFSETQ. The V gene lost 0 bases and the J gene lost 0 bases, with 10 bases spanning the gap. CDR3 nucleotides: TGCGCCAGCAGCTTGGCCTCAGGGATCTCTGGAAACACCATATATTTT. Translation: CASSLASGISGNTIYF.

This rearrangement joins TRBV11-2 to TRBJ2-4; a possible D gene is TRBD1 (6 bases). Germline assignment: CDR1 SGHAT and CDR2 FQNNGV. V shed 2 bases and J shed 4 bases, with 6 bases lying between them. The CDR3 length is 13 residues. CDR3: CASSLQGKNIQYF. The CDR3 coding sequence is TGTGCCAGCAGCTTACAGGGGAAAAACATTCAGTACTTC.

V usage is TRBV28 and J usage is TRBJ1-5, with TRBD1 matching over 8 bases. The CDR3 is 15 amino acids. J was trimmed by 1 base and V by 6 bases; bases with no gene match: 5. CDR1 and CDR2 (germline): MDHEN, SYDVKM. The CDR3 sequence is CASSLTGGSNQPQHF. The CDR3 DNA is TGTGCCAGCAGCCTCACAGGGGGGAGCAATCAGCCCCAGCATTTT.

V is TRBV6-6 and J is TRBJ2-1; the match to TRBD2 covers 9 bases. The V gene's germline CDR1 is MNHNY and CDR2 SVGAGI (reference sequence). This CDR3 contains 13 residues. Unmatched junction bases numbered 6, after V lost 10 bases and J lost 5 bases. The CDR3 DNA follows: TGTGCCACCTTAGCGGGAGAAAACAATGAGCAGTTCTTC. Encoded protein: CATLAGENNEQFF.

The gene calls are TRBV21-1 and TRBJ1-4; the listed D gene, TRBD1, was not tested against the DNA. TRBV21-1 is reported as a pseudogene. This CDR3 is built from 17 residues. The CDR3 here is CASSKGGQGSEKGKLFF. CDR3 sequence (DNA): TGTGCCAGCAGCAAGGGAGGACAGGGGTCCGAAAAGGGAAAACTGTTTTTT.

The J gene is TRBJ1-2, the V gene TRBV5-1, with 8 bases that match TRBD1. The CDR3 extends over 16 amino acids. Germline lookup yields CDR1 SGHRS and CDR2 YFSETQ. V was pared by 4 bases and J by 8 bases, with 16 bases of the junction left unmatched. The CDR3 DNA is TGCGCCAGCAGCCCGGGGGCCCTGACAGGGGTAGGAGGCTACACCTTC. As protein: CASSPGALTGVGGYTF.

This CDR3 reads CASSADLYEQYV. The CDR3 coding sequence is TGTGCCAGCAGTGCCGACTTATACGAGCAGTACGTC. The chain employs TRBV6-1 and TRBJ2-7; D ambiguous. V was cut by 4 bases and J by 4 bases, with 8 bases left in between. Germline V gene data show CDR1 as MNHNS and CDR2 as SASEGT. CDR3 size: 12 residues.

The chain carries TRBV30 and TRBJ2-7; D might be TRBD2 (5 bases). With 0 bases removed from V and 0 bases from J, the gap between germline ends came to 9 bases. This CDR3 has 14 amino acids. Per germline, CDR1 GTSNPN and CDR2 SVGIG (reference sequence). The CDR3 loop reads CAWSVPGISYEQYF. CDR3 nucleotides: TGTGCCTGGAGTGTTCCCGGGATCTCCTACGAGCAGTACTTC.

This CDR3 reads CASSKSSGGSYEQYF. The CDR3 DNA sequence: TGTGCCAGCAGTAAATCTAGCGGGGGATCCTACGAGCAGTACTTC. The chain links TRBV6-1 to TRBJ2-7; 10 positions agree with TRBD2. V gave up 5 bases and J gave up 1 base; unmatched junction bases: 5. This CDR3 spans 15 amino acids. Per the germline V gene, CDR1 is MNHNS and CDR2 is SASEGT.